This T cell receptor (beta chain) was recovered during a study of shared clonotypes between healthy human individuals. Tens of thousands of T cell genomes, or 250 to 300 ng DNA, went into unsorted PBMC replicate PCRs. It was on ten immunoSEQ deep assay plates that unsorted PBMC DNA was sequenced. Libraries were prepared by immunoSEQ multiplex PCR; TCRdb keeps only in-frame clonotypes and omits some of them. The sample carries approximately 480,000 clones, about 75% recorded once. Germline V lookup: CDR1 GTSNPN, CDR2 SVGIG (reference sequence). The CDR3 is 14 amino acids. The V end was cut by 3 bases, the J end by 6 bases, with 17 bases between. All donors qualified as healthy HIV-negative adults and had experienced no recent acute infections or vaccinations. Genomic DNA from unsorted samples was obtained from 83 million or so PBMCs (per sample).

Sequenced material: PBMCs. The gene calls are TRBV30 and TRBJ1-2, with a possible D match to TRBD1 (6 bases). The sequence derives from a woman in her 40s in good health. Some clones in this sample may be carry-over from other donors' samples. This chain's CDR3 is CAWSPYRESNGYTF. In nucleotides, the CDR3 is TGTGCCTGGAGCCCGTACAGGGAGTCGAATGGCTACACCTTC.